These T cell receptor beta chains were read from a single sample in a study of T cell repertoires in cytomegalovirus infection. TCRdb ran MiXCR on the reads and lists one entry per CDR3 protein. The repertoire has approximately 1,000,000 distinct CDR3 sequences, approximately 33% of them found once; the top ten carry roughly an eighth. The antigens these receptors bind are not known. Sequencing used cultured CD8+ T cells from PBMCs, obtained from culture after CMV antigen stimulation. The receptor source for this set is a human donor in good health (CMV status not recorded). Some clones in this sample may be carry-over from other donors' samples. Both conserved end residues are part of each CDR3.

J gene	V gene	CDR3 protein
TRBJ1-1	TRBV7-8	CASSLRGGGMNTEAFF
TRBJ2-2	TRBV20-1	CSARDEPGTGDYANTGELFF
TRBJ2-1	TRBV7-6	CASSLDPQQAWIVNEQFF
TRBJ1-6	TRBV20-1	CSASETGYSPLHF
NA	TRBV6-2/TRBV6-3	CASSGLETQYF
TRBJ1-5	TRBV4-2	CASSVGTGRYSNQPQHF
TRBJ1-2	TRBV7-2	CASSFIGGMGFTF
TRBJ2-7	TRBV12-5	CASGTGLLYEQYF
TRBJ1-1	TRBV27	CASSVTGPWDTEAFF
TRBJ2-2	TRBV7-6	CASSLGSGPGELFF
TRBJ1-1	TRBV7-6	CASSLARGSLEAFF
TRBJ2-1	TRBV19	CASRTSGGKNEQFF
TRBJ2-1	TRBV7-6	CASSLALAGEPFF
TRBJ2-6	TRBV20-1	CSARERYSGANVLTF
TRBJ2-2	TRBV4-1	CASSQGSGGDGGELFF
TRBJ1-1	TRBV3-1	CASSLPRTGSTGTEAFF
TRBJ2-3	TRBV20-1	CSARDWSGGTNKYTQYF
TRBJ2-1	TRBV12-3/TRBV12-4	CASSSGTSGGPYNEQFF
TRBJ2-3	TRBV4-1	CASSHGLDPTQYF
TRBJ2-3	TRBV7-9	CASLHTGSPSTDTQYF
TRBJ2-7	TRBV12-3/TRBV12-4	CASSYTGPYEQYF
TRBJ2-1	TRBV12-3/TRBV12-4	CASSGSLYNEQFF
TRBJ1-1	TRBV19	CASSIVPLNTEAFF
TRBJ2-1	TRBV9	CASSSIGLAGGKSSYNEQFF
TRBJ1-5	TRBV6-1	CASSERVRNQPQHF
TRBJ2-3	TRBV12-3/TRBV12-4	CASSFPAGTGDLDTQYF
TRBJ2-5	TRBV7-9	CASSATGGPPTQYF
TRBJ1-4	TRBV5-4	CASSLSDRANEKLFF
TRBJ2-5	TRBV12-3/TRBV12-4	CASRILGEEETQYF
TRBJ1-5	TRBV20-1	CSAFRVFGGPNQPQHF
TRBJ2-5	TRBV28	CASSQPRELETQYF
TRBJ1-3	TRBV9	CASSSHGGYGRTGKYTIYF
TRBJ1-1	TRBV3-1	CASSQDLRGRGSTEAFF
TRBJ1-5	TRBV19	CASSIPCAVSNQPQHF
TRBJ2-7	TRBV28	CASSSGDSSSYEQYF
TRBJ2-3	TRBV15	CATSIAGRVTDTQYF
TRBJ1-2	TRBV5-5	CASSTFDRHNYGYTF
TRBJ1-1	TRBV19	CASRGLMNTEAFF
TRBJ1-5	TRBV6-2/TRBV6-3	CASSTDSLGVQPQHF
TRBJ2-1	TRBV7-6	CASSLGRGSDEQFF
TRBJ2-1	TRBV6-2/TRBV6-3	CATSGTNVYNEQFF
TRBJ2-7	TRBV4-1	CASSQTPPGGPSYEQYF
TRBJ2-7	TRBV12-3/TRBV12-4	CASSFRQLVQYEQYF
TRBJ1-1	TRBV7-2	CASSFRGSNTEAFF
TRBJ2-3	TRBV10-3	CAIRDRESSSTDTQYF
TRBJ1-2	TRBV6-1	CASSNNYYGYTF